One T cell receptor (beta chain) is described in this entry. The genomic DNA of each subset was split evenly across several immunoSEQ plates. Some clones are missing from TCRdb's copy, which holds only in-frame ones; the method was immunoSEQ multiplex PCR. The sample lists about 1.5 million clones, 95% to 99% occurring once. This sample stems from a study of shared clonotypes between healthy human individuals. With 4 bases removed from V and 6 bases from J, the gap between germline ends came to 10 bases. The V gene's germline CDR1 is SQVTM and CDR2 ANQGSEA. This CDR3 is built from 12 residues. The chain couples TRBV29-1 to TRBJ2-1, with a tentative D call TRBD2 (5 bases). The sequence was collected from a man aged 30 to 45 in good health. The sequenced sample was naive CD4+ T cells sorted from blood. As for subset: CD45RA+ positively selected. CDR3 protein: CSVVRAGNEQFF. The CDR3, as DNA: TGCAGCGTTGTGCGGGCGGGCAATGAGCAGTTCTTC.